Following are 30 T cell receptor beta chains from one sample sequenced in a study of cytomegalovirus exposure and HLA in healthy donors. Primers for the PCR totalled 60 Vbeta and 13 Jbeta. Libraries were prepared by immunoSEQ multiplex PCR; TCRdb keeps only in-frame clonotypes and omits some of them. This sample lists about 130,000 clones; its ten largest clones have roughly 2%. The source material was PBMCs. These receptors originate from a woman aged 60-75 years in good health and CMV-seronegative.

The chain combines TRBV28 with TRBJ2-7, with a possible D match to TRBD1 (7 bases). The germline CDR1 and CDR2 sequences are MDHEN and SYDVKM. V lost 4 bases and J 3 bases, leaving 22 bases between the germline ends. The CDR3 has 17 residues. CDR3 region: CASSSPWRGQSVYEQYF. The DNA of the CDR3 is TGTGCCAGCAGTTCCCCCTGGAGGGGACAGAGCGTCTACGAGCAGTACTTC.

V is TRBV18 and J is TRBJ2-7; a weak D match, TRBD2 (5 bases). V shed 0 bases and J shed 7 bases, with 16 bases lying between them. The CDR3 covers 15 residues. Germline-derived CDR1 and CDR2 are KGHSH and LQKENI. The CDR3 is CASSPPSPGMGEQYF. In DNA, the CDR3 is TGTGCCAGCTCACCACCGAGTCCGGGGATGGGGGAGCAGTACTTC.

The chain has TRBV30 and TRBJ2-1, with 9 bases lining up with TRBD2. The germline gives CDR1 GTSNPN, CDR2 SVGIG (reference sequence). J was trimmed by 7 bases and V by 6 bases; bases with no gene match: 7. The CDR3 sequence is 13 residues long. The CDR3 protein is CACRGRAPNEQFF. Here the CDR3 DNA reads TGTGCCTGCCGCGGGAGGGCCCCGAATGAGCAGTTCTTC.

The chain joins TRBV6-5 to TRBJ1-1; a possible D gene is TRBD1 (6 bases). The V gene's germline CDR1 is MNHEY and CDR2 SVGAGI. The CDR3 is 16 amino acids. V lost 2 bases to trimming and J lost 0 bases, with 13 bases between them. The CDR3 loop is CASSYESGTLNTEAFF. The CDR3 DNA reads as TGTGCCAGCAGTTACGAGTCCGGGACACTGAACACTGAAGCTTTCTTT.

V and J are TRBV2 and TRBJ1-1, with 8 bases matching TRBD1. The CDR3 runs to 16 residues. The germline CDR1 and CDR2 sequences are SNHLY and FYNNEI. V was clipped by 3 bases and J by 5 bases; unmatched bases: 11. The DNA for the CDR3 is TGTGCCAGCAGTGAGGGGCCTCAGGGGGCAGGTACTGAAGCTTTCTTT. Residues: CASSEGPQGAGTEAFF.

The chain joins TRBV5-6 to TRBJ1-2; D is perhaps TRBD1 (6 bases). This CDR3 contains 14 residues. Trimming removed 0 bases at V and 4 bases at J, with 10 bases between. Germline V gives CDR1 SGHDT, CDR2 YYEEEE. In DNA form, the CDR3 reads TGTGCCAGCAGCTTGGTGCGACAGGTCTATGGCTACACCTTC. Translation gives CASSLVRQVYGYTF. Supplemented by reference TRBV5-6 and TRBJ1-2, the full variable domain reads DAGVTQSPTHLIKTRGQQVTLRCSPKSGHDTVSWYQQALGQGPQFIFQYYEEEERQRGNFPDRFSGHQFPNYSSELNVNALLLGDSALYLCASSLVRQVYGYTFGSGTRLTVV.

The chain employs TRBV18 and TRBJ2-7, with D possibly being TRBD2 (6 bases). V lost 5 bases, J lost 7 bases, and 15 bases lay in between. Germline V gives CDR1 KGHSH, CDR2 LQKENI. The CDR3 runs to 13 residues. CDR3 in DNA: TGTGCCAGCTCAACCGGTCCTGCGGGGGAGCAGTACTTC. Translated, it gives CASSTGPAGEQYF.

The V call is TRBV2, the J call TRBJ1-3; a possible D gene is TRBD1 (6 bases). CDR3 size: 17 residues. Germline CDR1 reads SNHLY; CDR2 reads FYNNEI. Trimming took off 3 bases at V and 0 bases at J, with 15 bases between the two ends. The CDR3 coding sequence is TGTGCCAGCAGTGAGGTCGGAAACAGGGACTCTGGAAACACCATATATTTT. Protein: CASSEVGNRDSGNTIYF.

The chain carries TRBV6-1 and TRBJ1-5, with D perhaps matching TRBD1 (6 bases). V lost 9 bases and J 1 base, leaving 13 bases between the germline ends. Germline CDR1 reads MNHNS; CDR2 reads SASEGT. The CDR3 length is 14 residues. CDR3 loop: CASTGTTSNQPQHF. The CDR3 DNA sequence: TGTGCCAGTACTGGGACAACGAGCAATCAGCCCCAGCATTTT.

CDR3 in DNA: TGTGCCAGCAGTTCCCCGGCGGGATACAATGAGCAGTTCTTC. This encodes CASSSPAGYNEQFF. The rearrangement links TRBV6-5 to TRBJ2-1, with D possibly being TRBD2 (6 bases). The CDR3 runs to 14 residues. Trimming pared 4 bases from V and 4 bases from J, leaving 11 bases between. From germline, CDR1 is MNHEY and CDR2 SVGAGI.

The chain uses TRBV6-1 and TRBJ2-1; 14 bases align to TRBD2. The V gene's germline CDR1 is MNHNS and CDR2 SASEGT. V shed 8 bases, J shed 13 bases, and the junction held 10 bases outside the gene matches. This CDR3 region has 14 residues. In DNA form, the CDR3 reads TGTGCCAGCCTCAGTGAGACTAGCGGGAGGGTCCAGTTCTTC. Residues: CASLSETSGRVQFF.

This chain joins TRBV27 and TRBJ2-7; D may be TRBD2 (5 bases). This CDR3 contains 13 residues. V lost 2 bases and J 3 bases, leaving 8 bases between the germline ends. Germline V gene data show CDR1 as MNHEY and CDR2 as SMNVEV (reference sequence). The CDR3 here is CASSLVRGYEQYF. In DNA form, the CDR3 reads TGTGCCAGCAGTTTAGTTCGGGGCTACGAGCAGTACTTC.

The J gene is TRBJ2-6, the V gene TRBV18; 11 bases match TRBD2. The trim removed 6 bases at V and 0 bases at J, leaving 7 bases unmatched. This CDR3 region has 18 residues. Germline CDR1 and CDR2: KGHSH and LQKENI. CDR3 sequence: CASSQGLAASSGANVLTF. CDR3 in DNA: TGTGCCAGCTCCCAGGGACTAGCGGCCTCCTCTGGGGCCAACGTCCTGACTTTC.

V is TRBV28 and J is TRBJ2-2; TRBD2 agrees at 9 bases. The CDR3 contains 19 residues. The germline gives CDR1 MDHEN, CDR2 SYDVKM. Germline trimming cut 6 bases from V and 4 bases from J; bases unmatched to any gene: 18. In nucleotides, the CDR3 is TGTGCCAGCAGACCTCCCCCAACGGCGGGAGGGCCTAGCACCGGGGAGCTGTTTTTT. It encodes CASRPPPTAGGPSTGELFF.

The chain has TRBV10-3 and TRBJ2-1; D is perhaps TRBD2 (6 bases). CDR1 is ENHRY and CDR2 is SYGVKD in the germline V gene. The V gene lost 0 bases and the J gene lost 9 bases, with 15 bases spanning the gap. This CDR3 has 15 amino acids. The CDR3 DNA sequence: TGTGCCATCAGTGAGTCGGGGCAGTGGGGGGTTGAGCAGTTCTTC. Amino acid sequence: CAISESGQWGVEQFF.

The chain has TRBV28 and TRBJ1-1; tentatively, D is TRBD1 (5 bases). CDR3 length equals 15 residues. Per germline, CDR1 MDHEN and CDR2 SYDVKM. V lost 4 bases to trimming and J lost 5 bases, with 17 bases between them. In nucleotides, the CDR3 is TGTGCCAGCAGTTCAGACCTGGCGGGGCGGACTGAAGCTTTCTTT. It yields the protein CASSSDLAGRTEAFF. Supplemented by reference TRBV28 and TRBJ1-1, the full variable domain reads DVKVTQSSRYLVKRTGEKVFLECVQDMDHENMFWYRQDPGLGLRLIYFSYDVKMKEKGDIPEGYSVSREKKERFSLILESASTNQTSMYLCASSSDLAGRTEAFFGQGTRLTVV.

The rearrangement links TRBV6-1 to TRBJ1-5; D gene uncertain. CDR1 and CDR2 (germline): MNHNS, SASEGT. This CDR3 comprises 12 residues. With 6 bases removed from V and 4 bases from J, the gap between germline ends came to 7 bases. CDR3 amino acids: CASRQLNQPQHF. The CDR3 DNA follows: TGTGCCAGCAGGCAACTTAATCAGCCCCAGCATTTT.

The rearrangement links TRBV7-9 to TRBJ1-3; TRBD1 agrees at 7 bases. Germline-derived CDR1 and CDR2 are SEHNR and FQNEAQ (reference sequence). V was pared by 6 bases and J by 0 bases, with 8 bases of the junction left unmatched. The CDR3 sequence is 16 residues long. Written as DNA, the CDR3 is TGTGCCAGCAGGCCCACAGGGGCCGCCTCTGGAAACACCATATATTTT. Translating gives CASRPTGAASGNTIYF.

The gene calls are TRBV7-2 and TRBJ1-5, with 9 bases matching TRBD1. CDR1 is SGHTA and CDR2 is FQGNSA in the germline V gene. The CDR3 contains 15 residues. V shed 4 bases, J shed 2 bases, and the junction held 3 bases outside the gene matches. The CDR3 sequence: CASSSGQGRNQPQHF. As DNA, the CDR3 is TGTGCCAGCAGCTCGGGACAGGGCCGCAATCAGCCCCAGCATTTT. Together with reference TRBV7-2 and TRBJ1-5, the CDR3 gives the full variable domain: GAGVSQSPSNKVTEKGKDVELRCDPISGHTALYWYRQSLGQGLEFLIYFQGNSAPDKSGLPSDRFSAERTGGSVSTLTIQRTQQEDSAVYLCASSSGQGRNQPQHFGDGTRLSIL.

The gene calls are TRBV6-5 and TRBJ1-2; D is possibly TRBD1 (5 bases). CDR3 length equals 13 residues. V lost 6 bases to trimming and J lost 7 bases, with 15 bases between them. The germline V gene encodes CDR1 MNHEY and CDR2 SVGAGI. The CDR3 nucleotides are TGTGCCAGCAGACCTTCGGGGGGGTTTGGCTACACCTTC. It yields the protein CASRPSGGFGYTF.

The V call is TRBV29-1, the J call TRBJ2-5; 7 nucleotides align to TRBD1. V lost 6 bases to trimming and J lost 6 bases; unmatched junction nucleotides: 13. The CDR3 totals 14 residues. Germline CDR1 SQVTM, CDR2 ANQGSEA. The CDR3 spells CSVVPGQRAQTQYF. In DNA form, the CDR3 reads TGCAGCGTCGTACCGGGACAGAGAGCGCAGACCCAGTACTTC.

The V gene is TRBV4-1, the J gene TRBJ2-5, with TRBD2 matching 8 bases. V shed 4 bases, J shed 4 bases, and the junction held 11 bases outside the gene matches. Germline CDR1 and CDR2: MGHRA and YSYEKL. This CDR3 has 16 amino acids. In nucleotides, the CDR3 is TGCGCCAGCAGCCCCCGCGGCAGCGGGAGAGGAGAGACCCAGTACTTC. This translates into CASSPRGSGRGETQYF.

V and J are TRBV6-5 and TRBJ2-2; the match to TRBD1 covers 9 bases. The CDR3 has 14 residues. The germline V gene has CDR1 MNHEY and CDR2 SVGAGI. With 6 bases clipped from V and 6 bases from J, the junction kept 5 bases outside the gene matches. The CDR3 DNA reads TGTGCCAGCAGAAGGACAGGGGACCCCGGGGAGCTGTTTTTT. It specifies CASRRTGDPGELFF.

The chain links TRBV5-1 to TRBJ1-5; 7 bases fit TRBD1. V gave up 0 bases and J gave up 7 bases; unmatched junction bases: 4. The germline V gene has CDR1 SGHRS and CDR2 YFSETQ. CDR3 length: 14 residues. The CDR3 protein is CASSLGQGDQPQHF. The DNA for the CDR3 is TGCGCCAGCAGCTTGGGGCAGGGGGACCAGCCCCAGCATTTT.

This chain connects TRBV2 to TRBJ2-7; TRBD1 matches at 8 bases. CDR3 length: 14 amino acids. With V trimmed by 6 bases and J by 4 bases, 8 bases remained unmatched. CDR1 and CDR2 (germline): SNHLY, FYNNEI. The CDR3 DNA sequence: TGTGCCAGCAGGGACAGGGTACCGGGATACGAGCAGTACTTC. This codes for CASRDRVPGYEQYF.

The chain uses TRBV18 and TRBJ1-1; maybe TRBD1 (5 bases). This CDR3 is built from 17 residues. Per the germline V gene, CDR1 is KGHSH and CDR2 is LQKENI. Between the trimmed V and J ends, which lost 6 bases and 8 bases, there was a span of 28 bases. The CDR3 here is CASSTTIGAGAVKEAFF. The CDR3 nucleotides read TGTGCCAGCTCTACCACTATTGGGGCAGGCGCTGTGAAAGAAGCTTTCTTT.

This chain connects TRBV15 to TRBJ1-2, with 8 bases identical to TRBD1. CDR1 LNHNV and CDR2 YYDKDF come from the germline V gene (reference sequence). CDR3 length: 17 residues. V dropped 2 bases and J dropped 2; count of bases not matched to a gene: 10. CDR3 nucleotide sequence: TGTGCCACCAGCAGATCCCCGGGACAGGTAGAGAACTATGGCTACACCTTC. It is translated as CATSRSPGQVENYGYTF.

This rearrangement joins TRBV28 to TRBJ1-5; D is unresolved. The germline V and J ends were trimmed by 6 bases and 2 bases, with 14 bases remaining between them. CDR1 and CDR2 (germline): MDHEN, SYDVKM. This CDR3 is 15 amino acids long. The CDR3 here is CASSIPRGGNQPQHF. CDR3 sequence (DNA): TGTGCCAGCAGCATACCCCGGGGAGGCAATCAGCCCCAGCATTTT.

CDR3 sequence (DNA): TGTGCCAGCAGTTACGAGCCTAGCTATGGCTACACCTTC. Translation gives CASSYEPSYGYTF. This sequence joins TRBV6-5 and TRBJ1-2; no reliable D call. The CDR3 covers 13 residues. Germline CDR1 MNHEY, CDR2 SVGAGI. V lost 2 bases and J lost 4, with 8 bases in between.

CDR3 nucleotide sequence: TGTGCTAGTGGTCCGGTCGGGGGGCCGTCCGGGGAGCTGTTTTTT. Its protein product is CASGPVGGPSGELFF. The V and J genes are TRBV12-5 and TRBJ2-2; D is perhaps TRBD2 (7 bases). The V and J ends lost 5 bases and 6 bases respectively, with 16 bases between them. The CDR3 consists of 15 residues. Germline V gene lookup returns CDR1 LGHNT and CDR2 FRNRAP. The entire variable domain, with the rest obtained from reference TRBV12-5 and TRBJ2-2, is as follows: DARVTQTPRHKVTEMGQEVTMRCQPILGHNTVFWYRQTMMQGLELLAYFRNRAPLDDSGMPKDRFSAEMPDATLATLKIQPSEPRDSAVYFCASGPVGGPSGELFFGEGSRLTVL.